What follows are 2 T cell receptor beta chains derived from one specimen sequenced in a study of blood T cell repertoires in COVID-19. TCRdb's copy holds only in-frame clones and misses some; the assay was immunoSEQ multiplex PCR. This sample has 200,000 to 300,000 clones, with less than 90% found just once. Sequencing used peripheral blood. These receptors all come from a man under 40 with active or convalescent COVID-19.

J is TRBJ2-1 and V is TRBV5-5; 9 nucleotides align to TRBD2. The CDR3 is 14 residues long. Germline assignment: CDR1 SGHKS and CDR2 YYEKEE (reference sequence). The V and J ends lost 6 bases and 2 bases, in that order; junction bases with no gene match: 3. CDR3 DNA sequence: TGTGCCAGCATTGGCGGGGGGGCCTACAATGAGCAGTTCTTC. Translating gives CASIGGGAYNEQFF.

The chain couples TRBV19 to TRBJ2-7, with TRBD1 matching over 7 bases. Germline V CDR1 and CDR2: LNHDA, SQIVND (reference sequence). The CDR3 is 14 residues long. Trimming removed 8 bases from V and 0 bases from J; junction bases left unmatched: 7. This CDR3 is CASRRDRSSYEQYF. The CDR3 DNA follows: TGTGCCAGTCGCCGGGACAGAAGCTCCTACGAGCAGTACTTC.